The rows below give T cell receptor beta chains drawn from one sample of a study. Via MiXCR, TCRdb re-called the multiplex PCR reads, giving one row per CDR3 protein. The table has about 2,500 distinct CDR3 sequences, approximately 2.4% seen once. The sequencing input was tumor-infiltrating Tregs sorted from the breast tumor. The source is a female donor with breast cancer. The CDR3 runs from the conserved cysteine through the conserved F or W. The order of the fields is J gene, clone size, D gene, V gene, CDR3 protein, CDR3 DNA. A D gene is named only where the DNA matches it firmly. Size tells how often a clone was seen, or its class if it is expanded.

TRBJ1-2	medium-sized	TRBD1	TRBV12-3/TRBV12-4	CASSSTGDLTF	TGTGCCAGCAGTTCAACAGGGGATCTTACCTTC
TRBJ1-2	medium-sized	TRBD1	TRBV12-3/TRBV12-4	CASKYTDRADYGYTF	TGTGCCAGCAAATATACGGACAGGGCAGACTATGGCTACACCTTC
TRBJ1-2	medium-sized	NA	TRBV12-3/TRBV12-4	CASSLAAGANYGYTF	TGTGCCAGCAGTTTAGCGGCAGGGGCTAACTATGGCTACACCTTC
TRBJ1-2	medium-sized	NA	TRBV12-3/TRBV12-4	CASSLASGGYTF	TGTGCCAGCAGTTTAGCGAGTGGCGGCTACACCTTC
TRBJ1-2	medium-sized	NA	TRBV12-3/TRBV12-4	CASSPIQPGLSYGYTF	TGTGCCAGCAGTCCAATTCAACCTGGACTATCTTATGGCTACACCTTC
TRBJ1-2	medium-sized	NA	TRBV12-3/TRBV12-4	CASTRDIANYGYTF	TGTGCCAGCACACGGGACATAGCTAACTATGGCTACACCTTC
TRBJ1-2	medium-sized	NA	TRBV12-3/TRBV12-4	CASSLRVASYGYTF	TGTGCCAGCAGTCTCAGGGTCGCGAGCTATGGCTACACCTTC
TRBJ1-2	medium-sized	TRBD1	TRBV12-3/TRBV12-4	CASSSGTGSNIYGYTF	TGTGCCAGCAGTTCCGGGACAGGGTCTAATATCTATGGCTACACCTTC
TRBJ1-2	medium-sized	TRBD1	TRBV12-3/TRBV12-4	CASRLGTGYGYTF	TGTGCCAGCAGATTAGGGACAGGATATGGCTACACCTTC
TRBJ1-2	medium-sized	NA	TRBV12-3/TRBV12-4	CASSLSRVAGYTF	TGTGCCAGCAGTTTGTCGAGGGTGGCTGGCTACACCTTC
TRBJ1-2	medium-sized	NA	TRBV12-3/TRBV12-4	CASSNDTSNYGYTF	TGTGCCAGCAGTAACGACACTTCTAACTATGGCTACACCTTC
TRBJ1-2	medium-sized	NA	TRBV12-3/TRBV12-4	CASSPAQGLYGYTF	TGTGCCAGCAGTCCAGCCCAGGGCCTCTATGGCTACACCTTC
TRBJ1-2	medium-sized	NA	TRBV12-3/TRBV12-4	CASSFVAHAGGYTF	TGTGCCAGCAGTTTTGTGGCACACGCGGGTGGCTACACCTTC
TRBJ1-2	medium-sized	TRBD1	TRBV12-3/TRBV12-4	CASSLGDRDGYGYTF	TGTGCCAGCAGTTTAGGGGACAGGGATGGCTATGGCTACACCTTC
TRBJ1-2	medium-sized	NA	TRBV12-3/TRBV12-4	CASRPSQGGNGYTF	TGTGCCAGCAGGCCGTCACAGGGAGGGAATGGCTACACCTTC
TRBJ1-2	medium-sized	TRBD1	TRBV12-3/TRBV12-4	CASTADRGYLGGYGYTF	TGTGCCAGCACCGCGGACAGGGGATATCTTGGTGGATATGGCTACACCTTC
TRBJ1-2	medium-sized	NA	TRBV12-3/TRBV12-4	CASRSGLTNYGYTF	TGTGCCAGCAGATCAGGGTTAACCAACTATGGCTACACCTTC
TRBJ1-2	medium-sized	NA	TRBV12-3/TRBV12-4	CASTLGRLYTF	TGTGCCAGCACTCTGGGGAGACTCTACACCTTC
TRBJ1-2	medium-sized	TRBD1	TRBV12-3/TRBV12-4	CASSPTGLQGIYGYTF	TGTGCCAGCAGCCCCACCGGGTTACAGGGGATCTATGGCTACACCTTC
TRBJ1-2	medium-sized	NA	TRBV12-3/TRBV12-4	CASHRWGLGYTF	TGTGCCAGTCACCGCTGGGGCCTTGGCTACACCTTC
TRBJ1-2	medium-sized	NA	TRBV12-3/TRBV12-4	CASTARQDNGYTF	TGTGCCAGCACCGCAAGGCAGGACAATGGCTACACCTTC
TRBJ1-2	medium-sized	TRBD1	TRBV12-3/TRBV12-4	CASSFRDRVF	TGTGCCAGCAGTTTCCGGGACAGGGTCTTC
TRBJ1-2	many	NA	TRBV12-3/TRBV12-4	CASSLRVQLYGYTF	TGTGCCAGCAGTTTACGGGTACAGCTCTATGGCTACACCTTC
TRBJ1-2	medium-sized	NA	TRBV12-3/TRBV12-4	CASSLRQNNYGYTF	TGTGCCAGCAGTTTAAGACAGAATAACTATGGCTACACCTTC
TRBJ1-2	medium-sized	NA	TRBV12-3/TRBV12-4	CASSLAGPNYGYTF	TGTGCCAGCAGTTTAGCAGGCCCTAACTATGGCTACACCTTC
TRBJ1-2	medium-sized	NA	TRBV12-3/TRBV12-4	CASYAMGLRPNGYTF	TGTGCCAGCTATGCGATGGGCCTGAGGCCGAATGGCTACACCTTC
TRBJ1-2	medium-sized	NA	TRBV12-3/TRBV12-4	CASSRQLLYGYTF	TGTGCCAGCAGTCGACAACTACTCTATGGCTACACCTTC
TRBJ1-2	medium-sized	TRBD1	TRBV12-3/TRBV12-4	CASSFTGQGRGGYTF	TGTGCCAGCAGTTTCACCGGACAGGGGAGAGGTGGCTACACCTTC
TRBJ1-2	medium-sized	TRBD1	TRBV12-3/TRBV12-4	CASKLSGTDYGYTF	TGTGCCAGCAAGCTTTCCGGGACAGATTATGGCTACACCTTC
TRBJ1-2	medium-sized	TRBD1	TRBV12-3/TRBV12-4	CASKWRDSLYGYTF	TGTGCCAGCAAATGGAGGGACAGCCTTTATGGCTACACCTTC
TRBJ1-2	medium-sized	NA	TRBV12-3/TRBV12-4	CASSLQLNYGYTF	TGTGCCAGCAGTTTACAACTTAACTATGGCTACACCTTC
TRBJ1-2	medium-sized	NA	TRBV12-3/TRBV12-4	CASSHILNQESYGYTF	TGTGCCAGCAGTCACATATTAAATCAGGAGAGCTATGGCTACACCTTC
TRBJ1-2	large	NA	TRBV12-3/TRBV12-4	CASSFGLYGYTF	TGTGCCAGCAGTTTCGGCCTCTATGGCTACACCTTC
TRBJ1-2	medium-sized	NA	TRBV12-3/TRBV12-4	CASSASNYGYTF	TGTGCCAGTTCCGCGAGTAACTATGGCTACACCTTC
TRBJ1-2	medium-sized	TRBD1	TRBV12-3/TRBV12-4	CASREQGIYGYTF	TGTGCCAGCAGGGAACAGGGGATTTATGGCTACACCTTC
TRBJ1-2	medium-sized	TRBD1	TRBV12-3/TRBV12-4	CASSLTGVVGYTF	TGTGCCAGCAGTTTGACAGGGGTTGTTGGCTACACCTTC
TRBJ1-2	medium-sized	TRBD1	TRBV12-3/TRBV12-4	CASSLSDRAAGYTF	TGTGCCAGCAGTTTGTCCGACAGGGCGGCTGGCTACACCTTC
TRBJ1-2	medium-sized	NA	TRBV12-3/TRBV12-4	CASSVTIQDLYGYTF	TGTGCCAGCAGTGTTACTATACAGGACCTCTATGGCTACACCTTC
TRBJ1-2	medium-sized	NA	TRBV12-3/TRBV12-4	CASRENYGYTF	TGTGCCAGCAGGGAAAACTATGGCTACACCTTC